Presented here are 27 T cell receptor beta chains from one specimen sequenced in a study of identical twins. A single record per CDR3 protein comes from TCRdb applying MiXCR to the 5' RACE reads. The sample has 400,000 to 650,000 distinct CDR3 sequences; around 20% are singletons. These data were also reused for a study on T cells expressing NK-cell markers.

Specimen: CD4+ T cells sorted from blood. These TCRs come from a woman between 18 and 30 years old in good health.

The chain combines TRBV7-9 with TRBJ2-1; D is uncertain. V was cut by 3 bases and J by 8 bases, with 17 bases left in between. Germline V CDR1 and CDR2: SEHNR, FQNEAQ (reference sequence). The CDR3 length is 15 residues. The CDR3 region has the DNA TGTGCCAGCAGCTTCGCCTATACCTCTACATATGAGCAGTTCTTC. Translation gives CASSFAYTSTYEQFF.

This clonotype was detected once. The chain couples TRBV5-1 to TRBJ2-2, with a tentative D call TRBD1 (5 bases). CDR1 is SGHRS, CDR2 YFSETQ, per germline. V was pared by 5 bases and J by 2 bases, with 10 bases between. The CDR3 sequence is 14 residues long. The CDR3 sequence: CASRIDRNTGELFF. In nucleotides, the CDR3 is TGCGCCAGCAGGATCGACAGAAACACCGGGGAGCTGTTTTTT. Supplemented by reference TRBV5-1 and TRBJ2-2, the full variable domain reads KAGVTQTPRYLIKTRGQQVTLSCSPISGHRSVSWYQQTPGQGLQFLFEYFSETQRNKGNFPGRFSGRQFSNSRSEMNVSTLELGDSALYLCASRIDRNTGELFFGEGSRLTVL.

The chain combines TRBV10-1 with TRBJ2-7, with D possibly TRBD2 on 8 matching bases. V gave up 8 bases and J gave up 8 bases, with 22 bases separating them. The CDR3 is made up of 14 amino acids. The germline V gene encodes CDR1 WNHNN and CDR2 SYGVQD (reference sequence). CDR3 sequence reads: CASSPGQAGGKQYF. CDR3 nucleotide sequence: TGCGCCAGCTCCCCCGGACAGGCGGGGGGAAAGCAGTACTTC.

The chain recombines TRBV7-2 with TRBJ2-3, with 13 bases lining up with TRBD2. Germline V lookup: CDR1 SGHTA, CDR2 FQGNSA. The CDR3 runs 18 residues. The junction had 5 bases not matched to a gene; V was cut back by 2 bases and J by 0 bases. CDR3 coding DNA: TGTGCCAGCAGCTTACCGGGACTAGCGGGGTCTAGCACAGATACGCAGTATTTT. Its translation: CASSLPGLAGSSTDTQYF.

The J gene is TRBJ2-3, the V gene TRBV12-3 or TRBV12-4; D tentatively fits TRBD1 or TRBD2 (5 bases each). Trimming removed 3 bases at V and 8 bases at J, with 9 bases between. The CDR3 has 12 amino acids. CDR3 protein: CASSLAGTTQYF. The CDR3, as DNA: TGTGCCAGCAGTTTGGCTGGGACTACGCAGTATTTT.

This clonotype was counted between two and nine times. This chain connects TRBV12-3 or TRBV12-4 to TRBJ2-5; 10 nucleotides align to TRBD2. Losses at the gene ends were 8 bases for V and 5 bases for J; bases not matched to a gene: 14. The CDR3 consists of 16 residues. The CDR3 region is CASGSLSGGVGETQYF. The CDR3 nucleotides read TGTGCCAGCGGGTCCCTAAGCGGGGGGGTGGGTGAGACCCAGTACTTC.

The V gene is TRBV5-1, the J gene TRBJ2-5; perhaps TRBD1 as D (6 bases). CDR1 SGHRS and CDR2 YFSETQ come from the germline V gene. V was cut by 3 bases and J by 2 bases, with 11 bases left in between. The CDR3 consists of 14 residues. The CDR3 loop reads CASSSGQQQETQYF. CDR3 sequence (DNA): TGCGCCAGCAGCTCAGGACAGCAACAAGAGACCCAGTACTTC.

This clonotype was detected ten times or more. The gene calls are TRBV20-1 and TRBJ2-3, with TRBD2 identical over 8 bases. The CDR3 is 18 amino acids. Germline V gene sequence: CDR1 DFQATT, CDR2 SNEGSKA (reference sequence). J gave up 2 bases and V 3 bases, and 16 bases lay outside the gene matches. CDR3 nucleotide sequence: TGCAGTGCTAGCGCCATCCGAGTTAGCGGGATCTTCACAGATACGCAGTATTTT. This encodes CSASAIRVSGIFTDTQYF.

This clonotype was seen a few times. V usage is TRBV6-1 and J usage is TRBJ2-1; D unresolved. The V gene's germline CDR1 is MNHNS and CDR2 SASEGT. The CDR3 spans 12 residues. V was shortened by 2 bases and J by 6 bases, with 5 bases between the two germline ends. The CDR3 spells CASSELGNEQFF. CDR3 DNA sequence: TGTGCCAGCAGTGAACTGGGCAATGAGCAGTTCTTC.

The chain joins TRBV3-1 to TRBJ2-3; the D is unclear. Germline V CDR1 and CDR2: LGHDT, YNNKEL (reference sequence). The CDR3 has 14 residues. V lost 4 bases, J lost 1 base, and 9 bases lay in between. DNA for the CDR3: TGTGCCAGCAGCCGGCCTAGGCGCACAGATACGCAGTATTTT. Translating it yields CASSRPRRTDTQYF.

The CDR3 loop reads CSVVQAGGRWQFF. For the CDR3, the DNA is TGCAGCGTTGTGCAAGCGGGAGGACGTTGGCAGTTCTTC. The chain recombines TRBV29-1 with TRBJ2-1; 9 bases map to TRBD2. This CDR3 is 13 amino acids long. The ends lost 4 bases at V and 12 bases at J; junction bases unmatched: 10. Germline lookup yields CDR1 SQVTM and CDR2 ANQGSEA.

This clonotype was picked up a small number of times. As DNA, the CDR3 is TGCGCCAGCAGCTTGGGACAGGGGGTCTTCCAAGAGACCCAGTACTTC. It encodes CASSLGQGVFQETQYF. The gene calls are TRBV5-1 and TRBJ2-5, with TRBD1 matching 9 bases. Losses at the gene ends were 0 bases for V and 1 base for J; bases not matched to a gene: 4. In germline, CDR1 is SGHRS, CDR2 YFSETQ. This CDR3 has 16 residues.

This clonotype has a handful of counts. This chain joins TRBV6-1 and TRBJ1-1; 7 bases map to TRBD1. This CDR3 comprises 15 residues. V trimming: 6 bases; J trimming: 9 bases; junction bases outside the gene matches: 16. Germline CDR1 is MNHNS and CDR2 is SASEGT. Here the CDR3 DNA reads TGTGCCAGCAGGGAAACACCCGCGGGACAGTTGAAAGCTTTCTTT. Residues: CASRETPAGQLKAFF.

For the CDR3, the DNA is TGTGCCAGCAGGGATTACAGGGGCCAGCCCCAGCATTTT. The encoded protein is CASRDYRGQPQHF. This rearrangement joins TRBV3-1 to TRBJ1-5, with 7 positions matching TRBD1. The CDR3 loop spans 13 amino acids. Losses at the gene ends were 6 bases for V and 7 bases for J; bases not matched to a gene: 6. Germline CDR1 reads LGHDT; CDR2 reads YNNKEL (reference sequence).

This clonotype was seen more than once but under ten times. The chain combines TRBV27 with TRBJ1-2; D ambiguous. With 8 bases removed from V and 6 bases from J, the gap between germline ends came to 13 bases. There are 12 residues in the CDR3. Per germline, CDR1 MNHEY and CDR2 SMNVEV (reference sequence). The CDR3 DNA is TGTGCCAGCGGCCAATATCCCCATGGCTACACCTTC. Its translation is CASGQYPHGYTF.

This clonotype has a handful of counts. The CDR3 DNA follows: TGTGCCAGCAGCTTAAGCGGTGGGTATCAGCCCCAGCATTTT. This encodes CASSLSGGYQPQHF. The chain couples TRBV11-2 to TRBJ1-5; D not resolved. The CDR3 length is 14 residues. With 2 bases removed from V and 5 bases from J, the gap between germline ends came to 10 bases. From germline, CDR1 is SGHAT and CDR2 FQNNGV.

This clonotype was seen a few times. The chain couples TRBV11-2 to TRBJ2-1, with D possibly TRBD2 on 7 matching bases. Germline V gene lookup returns CDR1 SGHAT and CDR2 FQNNGV. V shed 7 bases and J shed 9 bases, with 25 bases lying between them. The CDR3 is made up of 16 amino acids. The CDR3 sequence is CASKSPGGGTGGEQFF. The CDR3 DNA is TGTGCCAGCAAATCCCCCGGGGGCGGGACGGGGGGTGAGCAGTTCTTC.

This clonotype was picked up a small number of times. The chain joins TRBV19 to TRBJ2-3, with D maybe TRBD2 (5 bases). The CDR3 extends over 19 amino acids. The V and J ends lost 6 bases and 2 bases respectively, with 27 bases between them. From germline, CDR1 is LNHDA and CDR2 SQIVND (reference sequence). The CDR3 bases are TGTGCCAGTAGCCGAGAGGGCAGATCGTCCTTATTCAACACAGATACGCAGTATTTT. Translating gives CASSREGRSSLFNTDTQYF. The variable domain in full, completed from reference TRBV19 and TRBJ2-3, reads DGGITQSPKYLFRKEGQNVTLSCEQNLNHDAMYWYRQDPGQGLRLIYYSQIVNDFQKGDIAEGYSVSREKKESFPLTVTSAQKNPTAFYLCASSREGRSSLFNTDTQYFGPGTRLTVL.

This clonotype has just a few counts. The J gene is TRBJ1-2, the V gene TRBV4-3, with D tentatively TRBD1 (5 bases). V lost 1 base and J 4 bases, leaving 13 bases between the germline ends. The CDR3 length is 15 residues. CDR1 is LGHNA, CDR2 YSLEER, per germline. CDR3 sequence: CASSQVESGGYGYTF. As DNA, the CDR3 is TGCGCCAGCAGCCAAGTTGAGTCCGGGGGCTATGGCTACACCTTC.

The chain is built from TRBV7-3 and TRBJ2-3, with D perhaps assigned TRBD1 or TRBD2 (6 bases each). With 1 base removed from V and 6 bases from J, the gap between germline ends came to 14 bases. CDR3 size: 15 residues. The germline V gene encodes CDR1 SGHTA and CDR2 FQGTGA. The CDR3 loop reads CASSLRGGIGDTQYF. CDR3 nucleotide sequence: TGTGCCAGCAGCTTAAGAGGGGGGATCGGGGATACGCAGTATTTT.

The genes are TRBV6-2 or TRBV6-3 and TRBJ2-7; D is possibly TRBD2 (6 bases). This CDR3 contains 18 residues. Germline assignment: CDR1 MNHEY and CDR2 SVGEGT. Trimming took off 5 bases at V and 2 bases at J, with 25 bases between the two ends. The CDR3 DNA reads TGTGCCAGCAGTCAGGGCCGTTTCTCTAGCGTAACAACCTACGAGCAGTACTTC. This translates into CASSQGRFSSVTTYEQYF.

This clonotype has just a few counts. This chain uses TRBV29-1 with TRBJ2-4; D is unclear. From germline, CDR1 is SQVTM and CDR2 ANQGSEA. The CDR3 sequence is 12 residues long. Trimming shortened V by 5 bases and J by 5 bases, and 10 bases separated the two germline ends. The CDR3 DNA sequence: TGCAGCGTTTATGGCAGGCAAAACATTCAGTACTTC. As protein: CSVYGRQNIQYF.

The rearrangement uses TRBV20-1 and TRBJ1-2; TRBD1 aligns across 9 bases. CDR1 and CDR2 (germline): DFQATT, SNEGSKA (reference sequence). The CDR3 runs to 12 residues. V lost 6 bases, J lost 5 bases, and 4 bases stayed unmatched. Written as DNA, the CDR3 is TGCAGTGCGCGGACAGGGGCGTATGGCTACACCTTC. Encoded protein: CSARTGAYGYTF.

The rearrangement links TRBV7-2 to TRBJ2-2; 9 positions match TRBD1. With 2 bases clipped from V and 3 bases from J, the junction kept 7 bases outside the gene matches. The length of the CDR3 is 17 residues. The germline gives CDR1 SGHTA, CDR2 FQGNSA. The CDR3, as DNA: TGTGCCAGCAGCTTACTTCCAGGACAGGGGTACACCGGGGAGCTGTTTTTT. Encoded protein: CASSLLPGQGYTGELFF.

The chain links TRBV20-1 to TRBJ2-1; 9 nucleotides agree with TRBD2. Trimming cost V 4 bases and J 6 bases; bases outside gene matches: 13. The germline V gene encodes CDR1 DFQATT and CDR2 SNEGSKA (reference sequence). The CDR3 consists of 16 residues. The CDR3 region is CSATSIERREGNEQFF. CDR3 nucleotide sequence: TGCAGTGCTACGAGTATAGAACGGCGGGAGGGCAATGAGCAGTTCTTC.

Only a few counts were recorded for this clonotype. V and J are TRBV10-3 and TRBJ2-3; D ambiguous. CDR1 and CDR2 from the germline V gene are ENHRY and SYGVKD. This CDR3 region has 14 residues. The V and J ends lost 10 bases and 0 bases respectively, with 14 bases between them. CDR3 amino acids: CASRPPQSTDTQYF. CDR3 DNA: TGTGCCAGCCGCCCCCCACAGAGCACAGATACGCAGTATTTT.

In its sample, this clonotype was seen many times. The chain employs TRBV7-3 and TRBJ1-5; a weak D match, TRBD1 (5 bases). Germline assignment: CDR1 SGHTA and CDR2 FQGTGA. V was trimmed by 5 bases and J by 1 base, leaving 9 bases between them. The CDR3 has 14 residues. CDR3 residues: CASSPPGSNQPQHF. The CDR3 region has the DNA TGTGCCAGCAGCCCCCCAGGGAGCAATCAGCCCCAGCATTTT.